This TCR beta chain was sequenced in a study of cytomegalovirus exposure and HLA in healthy donors. The study ran its PCR with 60 Vbeta and 13 Jbeta primers. Assay: immunoSEQ multiplex PCR; the TCRdb copy retains only in-frame clones and omits some. The table includes some 120,000 clones, roughly 80% detected once. V lost 3 bases and J 4 bases, leaving 12 bases between the germline ends. The CDR3 sequence is 14 residues long. The germline V gene encodes CDR1 GTSNPN and CDR2 SVGIG (reference sequence). The TCR was taken from a man aged 18 to 35 in good health and CMV-seropositive. The specimen was PBMCs. J is TRBJ1-4 and V is TRBV30; D is possibly TRBD1 (5 bases). CDR3 coding DNA: TGTGCCTGGAGCCTTCAGGGAATTAATGAAAAACTGTTTTTT. It specifies CAWSLQGINEKLFF.